Each of the 25 T cell receptor beta chains below was sequenced from the same sample in a study of cytomegalovirus exposure and HLA in healthy donors. Amplification used 60 Vbeta primers and 13 Jbeta primers. TCRdb's copy holds only in-frame clones and misses some; the assay was immunoSEQ multiplex PCR. Seen here are some 150,000 clones, 70% to 90% observed once, and the top ten hold 5.6%. The sequenced material came from PBMCs. The receptors shown here come from a woman in her forties in good health and CMV-seropositive.

This clone has more than one count but fewer than ten. J is TRBJ2-2 and V is TRBV6-5, with 12 bases matching TRBD2. The CDR3 is made up of 16 amino acids. V lost 0 bases and J lost 6; bases outside the gene matches: 2. Germline V CDR1 and CDR2: MNHEY, SVGAGI. The CDR3 sequence is CASSYSWTSGAGELFF. The DNA for the CDR3 is TGTGCCAGCAGTTACTCCTGGACTAGCGGGGCCGGGGAGCTGTTTTTT.

Only a few counts were recorded for this clone. This sequence joins TRBV5-1 and TRBJ2-7; 11 nucleotides agree with TRBD2. This CDR3 spans 16 amino acids. J was trimmed by 4 bases and V by 4 bases; bases with no gene match: 10. The germline CDR1 and CDR2 sequences are SGHRS and YFSETQ. CDR3 nucleotides: TGCGCCAGCAGCCCGGACGTTGGGACTAGCGGATACGAGCAGTACTTC. Translated: CASSPDVGTSGYEQYF.

The J gene is TRBJ2-2, the V gene TRBV11-2; the D gene is possibly TRBD1 (6 bases). This CDR3 spans 16 amino acids. Deletions cut 7 bases from V and 3 bases from J, with 18 bases between. Germline assignment: CDR1 SGHAT and CDR2 FQNNGV. The CDR3, as DNA: TGTGCCAGCACCCCGAGGGGGACCACTTACACCGGGGAGCTGTTTTTT. The encoded protein is CASTPRGTTYTGELFF.

The chain joins TRBV7-6 to TRBJ2-1, with D possibly matching TRBD2 (6 bases). Trimming removed 5 bases at V and 7 bases at J, with 9 bases between. There are 12 residues in the CDR3. The germline V gene has CDR1 SGHVS and CDR2 FNYEAQ. CDR3 nucleotides: TGTGCCAGCAGCCCGACTAGGAATGAGCAGTTCTTC. This sequence encodes CASSPTRNEQFF.

V usage is TRBV6-5 and J usage is TRBJ2-7; 9 bases map to TRBD1. The J segment lost 2 bases and the V segment lost 2 bases, leaving 1 base of the junction unmatched. The CDR3 extends over 14 amino acids. In germline, CDR1 is MNHEY, CDR2 SVGAGI. The CDR3 DNA reads as TGTGCCAGCAGTTACGGGACAGGGCCCTACGAGCAGTACTTC. This encodes CASSYGTGPYEQYF.

The chain uses TRBV28 and TRBJ2-7, with TRBD2 identical over 10 bases. The CDR3 length is 17 residues. After removal of 6 bases from V and 3 bases from J, the junction contained 14 bases not matched to a gene. Germline loops: CDR1 MDHEN, CDR2 SYDVKM. CDR3 bases: TGTGCCAGCAGCCCAATACGGCTAGCGGGAGAAGGCTACGAGCAGTACTTC. Translating gives CASSPIRLAGEGYEQYF.

V and J are TRBV9 and TRBJ1-1; D is unresolved. Trimming shortened V by 0 bases and J by 6 bases, and 9 bases separated the two germline ends. From germline, CDR1 is SGDLS and CDR2 YYNGEE. The CDR3 is 13 amino acids. CDR3 sequence reads: CASSVAQKSEAFF. CDR3 in DNA: TGTGCCAGCAGCGTAGCGCAGAAATCTGAAGCTTTCTTT.

This sequence joins TRBV5-1 and TRBJ1-1, with TRBD1 identical over 9 bases. The CDR3 covers 18 residues. After removal of 0 bases from V and 4 bases from J, the junction contained 13 bases not matched to a gene. Per the germline V gene, CDR1 is SGHRS and CDR2 is YFSETQ. CDR3 sequence (DNA): TGCGCCAGCAGCTTGGCCGGGACAGGGAGGCCGACGGGCACTGAAGCTTTCTTT. Protein: CASSLAGTGRPTGTEAFF.

The chain has TRBV6-6 and TRBJ1-1; weak D call: TRBD1 (6 bases). Germline CDR1 and CDR2: MNHNY and SVGAGI (reference sequence). The germline V and J ends were trimmed by 6 bases and 7 bases, with 9 bases remaining between them. This CDR3 is 11 amino acids long. The CDR3 loop is CASRIGGEAFF. The CDR3 DNA reads TGTGCCAGCAGGATAGGGGGTGAAGCTTTCTTT.

The V and J genes are TRBV10-1 and TRBJ2-5, with D tentatively TRBD2 (6 bases). The germline V gene has CDR1 WNHNN and CDR2 SYGVQD (reference sequence). Trimming stripped 0 bases from V and 1 base from J, with 9 bases between. The CDR3 runs to 15 residues. This chain's CDR3 is CASSESMGGQETQYF. As DNA, the CDR3 is TGCGCCAGCAGTGAGTCGATGGGGGGCCAAGAGACCCAGTACTTC.

The CDR3 sequence: CASSLRRDYGYTF. DNA for the CDR3: TGTGCCAGCAGTTTACGGCGGGACTATGGCTACACCTTC. This chain connects TRBV28 to TRBJ1-2; D is ambiguous. CDR1 is MDHEN, CDR2 SYDVKM, per germline. V dropped 2 bases and J dropped 3 bases, with 7 bases sitting between them. The CDR3 sequence is 13 residues long.

V and J are TRBV9 and TRBJ2-1; 8 positions match TRBD2. Germline loops: CDR1 SGDLS, CDR2 YYNGEE. After removal of 0 bases from V and 0 bases from J, the junction contained 5 bases not matched to a gene. The CDR3 is 17 residues long. CDR3 sequence: CASSVAGGGVSYNEQFF. CDR3 DNA: TGTGCCAGCAGCGTAGCGGGGGGGGGCGTCTCCTACAATGAGCAGTTCTTC.

This clone was picked up a small number of times. The rearrangement uses TRBV7-3 and TRBJ2-1; the D is unclear. Germline assignment: CDR1 SGHTA and CDR2 FQGTGA. V was shortened by 5 bases and J by 0 bases, with 5 bases between the two germline ends. The CDR3 covers 13 residues. The CDR3 bases are TGTGCCAGCAGCCCTAACTCCTACAATGAGCAGTTCTTC. It is translated as CASSPNSYNEQFF.

This chain links TRBV30 with TRBJ2-1; maybe TRBD2 (5 bases). The CDR3 loop spans 16 amino acids. V shed 2 bases and J shed 2 bases, with 16 bases lying between them. Looked up from germline, CDR1 is GTSNPN and CDR2 is SVGIG (reference sequence). DNA of the CDR3: TGTGCCTGGAGTAGCCCCCCGGGGTTTCCCTACAATGAGCAGTTCTTC. Encoded protein: CAWSSPPGFPYNEQFF.

V is TRBV19 and J is TRBJ2-3; 11 positions match TRBD1. This CDR3 contains 15 residues. CDR1 and CDR2 from the germline V gene are LNHDA and SQIVND (reference sequence). The ends lost 4 bases at V and 4 bases at J; junction bases unmatched: 4. The CDR3 loop reads CASSTPGQGADTQYF. CDR3 DNA sequence: TGTGCCAGTAGTACGCCGGGACAGGGGGCAGATACGCAGTATTTT.

This clone was found a few times. The chain links TRBV28 to TRBJ2-7; 8 nucleotides align to TRBD2. J lost 4 bases, V lost 2 bases, and 7 bases had no gene match. Germline-derived CDR1 and CDR2 are MDHEN and SYDVKM. The CDR3 has 15 amino acids. The chain's CDR3 is CASSLTSGNFYEQYF. CDR3 nucleotide sequence: TGTGCCAGCAGTTTAACTAGCGGAAATTTTTACGAGCAGTACTTC.

The DNA for the CDR3 is TGTGCCAGCTCCGATAGCGGGAGGGTTACCTACGAGCAGTACTTC. Its translation: CASSDSGRVTYEQYF. The V gene is TRBV7-9, the J gene TRBJ2-7, with TRBD2 matching over 11 bases. CDR1 is SEHNR and CDR2 is FQNEAQ in the germline V gene (reference sequence). The trim removed 8 bases at V and 2 bases at J, leaving 8 bases unmatched. The length of the CDR3 is 15 residues.

The chain is built from TRBV5-1 and TRBJ2-2; no clear D gene. Germline CDR1 SGHRS, CDR2 YFSETQ. The CDR3 is 13 residues long. V lost 1 base, J lost 5 bases, and 6 bases lay in between. Written as DNA, the CDR3 is TGCGCCAGCAGCTTGAGCGAGACCGGGGAGCTGTTTTTT. This codes for CASSLSETGELFF.

This chain uses TRBV6-5 with TRBJ2-1, with 9 bases lining up with TRBD1. Losses at the gene ends were 2 bases for V and 4 bases for J; bases not matched to a gene: 3. In germline, CDR1 is MNHEY, CDR2 SVGAGI. The CDR3 runs to 15 residues. As DNA, the CDR3 is TGTGCCAGCAGTTACGCACAGGGGGCTTACAATGAGCAGTTCTTC. Translating gives CASSYAQGAYNEQFF.

The J gene is TRBJ2-3, the V gene TRBV6-6, with 7 bases identical to TRBD1. The CDR3 consists of 16 residues. V was pared by 7 bases and J by 3 bases, with 13 bases of the junction left unmatched. CDR1 is MNHNY, CDR2 SVGAGI, per germline (reference sequence). This CDR3 is CASTDPTGIGTDTQYF. The DNA for the CDR3 is TGTGCCAGCACCGACCCGACAGGGATTGGGACAGATACGCAGTATTTT.

The count of this clone is one. The CDR3: CASSRALNTEAFF. CDR3 coding DNA: TGTGCCAGCTCACGGGCCCTGAACACTGAAGCTTTCTTT. The chain combines TRBV18 with TRBJ1-1; D remains ambiguous. In germline, CDR1 is KGHSH, CDR2 LQKENI. V was clipped by 4 bases and J by 0 bases, with 6 bases between them. The CDR3 spans 13 residues.

The rearrangement links TRBV7-9 to TRBJ1-1; 7 bases line up with TRBD1. The V gene end was trimmed by 4 bases and the J gene end by 5 bases; junction bases not matched to a gene: 10. The CDR3 is made up of 15 amino acids. Germline V lookup: CDR1 SEHNR, CDR2 FQNEAQ (reference sequence). As DNA, the CDR3 is TGTGCCAGCAGCTCCGGGACAGCCGGAGGGACTGAAGCTTTCTTT. Amino acid sequence: CASSSGTAGGTEAFF.

The chain joins TRBV21-1 to TRBJ1-5. TRBV21-1 is designated a pseudogene. CDR3 size: 10 residues. The CDR3 loop reads CASPNQPQHF. The CDR3 DNA follows: TGTGCCAGCCCTAATCAGCCCCAGCATTTT.

This clone was seen once. V is TRBV30 and J is TRBJ2-6, with 9 bases that match TRBD1. This CDR3 is 18 amino acids long. V lost 2 bases, J lost 3 bases, and 11 bases stayed unmatched. Germline lookup yields CDR1 GTSNPN and CDR2 SVGIG (reference sequence). The CDR3 nucleotides read TGTGCCTGGAGTATTTCGGGACAGGGCGTTCTTGGGGCCAACGTCCTGACTTTC. This encodes CAWSISGQGVLGANVLTF.

V is TRBV6-5 and J is TRBJ2-1, with D possibly being TRBD1 (5 bases). Trimming stripped 7 bases from V and 2 bases from J, with 15 bases between. The CDR3 contains 15 residues. Germline V gene lookup returns CDR1 MNHEY and CDR2 SVGAGI. CDR3 in amino acids: CASTRTGIAYNEQFF. CDR3 sequence (DNA): TGTGCCAGCACGAGAACAGGTATAGCCTACAATGAGCAGTTCTTC.